These 15 T cell receptor beta chains share one sample of origin, sequenced in a study of T cells in Graves' hyperthyroidism and ophthalmopathy. Amplification of TCR beta CDR3 regions used RNA as the template. Initially, a first-round RT-PCR of the TCR CDR3 employed the HTBI primer set. TCRdb recomputed calls from the multiplex PCR reads with MiXCR, one row per CDR3 protein. This table holds roughly 250,000 distinct CDR3 sequences, about 16% found once. Input material: blood. The receptors derive from a woman aged 18-35 years with Graves' ophthalmopathy.

This clonotype was seen a handful of times. The chain links TRBV27 to TRBJ1-2, with a weak D call TRBD1 (6 bases). V was pared by 6 bases and J by 3 bases, with 14 bases between. The CDR3 has 14 amino acids. Per the germline V gene, CDR1 is MNHEY and CDR2 is SMNVEV (reference sequence). CDR3 region: CASRGGWGDYGYTF. Here the CDR3 DNA reads TGTGCCAGCAGGGGGGGCTGGGGGGACTATGGCTACACCTTC.

The chain has TRBV11-2 and TRBJ2-7, with a tentative D call TRBD1 (5 bases). V shed 5 bases and J shed 0 bases, with 14 bases lying between them. The length of the CDR3 is 15 residues. Germline V gene data show CDR1 as SGHAT and CDR2 as FQNNGV. As DNA, the CDR3 is TGTGCCAGCAGCCCAGGGTGGCAGGTCTCCTACGAGCAGTACTTC. Its translation: CASSPGWQVSYEQYF.

This clonotype has a handful of counts. This chain links TRBV5-1 with TRBJ2-1; 15 nucleotides match TRBD2. V lost 3 bases to trimming and J lost 8 bases; unmatched junction nucleotides: 3. The germline V gene encodes CDR1 SGHRS and CDR2 YFSETQ. This CDR3 is built from 15 residues. In DNA, the CDR3 is TGCGCCAGCAGCTGGGGGACTAGCGGGGGGTATGAGCAGTTCTTC. It codes for CASSWGTSGGYEQFF.

In this sample, this clonotype turned up many times. This chain joins TRBV28 and TRBJ2-7; 8 nucleotides align to TRBD2. V lost 6 bases to trimming and J lost 3 bases; unmatched junction nucleotides: 10. Per the germline V gene, CDR1 is MDHEN and CDR2 is SYDVKM. The CDR3 totals 15 residues. CDR3: CASSPGSGSIYEQYF. The CDR3 coding sequence is TGTGCCAGCAGCCCGGGGAGCGGGAGTATCTACGAGCAGTACTTC.

This clonotype was seen repeatedly, ten times or more. This CDR3 reads CASSQDPTQNYGYTF. DNA of the CDR3: TGTGCCAGCAGCCAAGATCCGACACAAAACTATGGCTACACCTTC. This rearrangement joins TRBV3-1 to TRBJ1-2; D gene unclear. The CDR3 sequence is 15 residues long. Per germline, CDR1 LGHDT and CDR2 YNNKEL (reference sequence). V was clipped by 0 bases and J by 2 bases, with 10 bases between them.

Many counts were recorded for this clonotype. The V and J genes are TRBV5-1 and TRBJ1-1; D is possibly TRBD1 (5 bases). This CDR3 contains 15 residues. V was pared by 4 bases and J by 4 bases, with 17 bases between. Per germline, CDR1 SGHRS and CDR2 YFSETQ. The DNA for the CDR3 is TGCGCCAGCAGCGGAGGTGGGCAGGGTGGCACTGAAGCTTTCTTT. Translation gives CASSGGGQGGTEAFF.

This chain joins TRBV9 and TRBJ1-2; 8 bases fit TRBD1. The CDR3 is 17 amino acids. J was trimmed by 4 bases and V by 3 bases; bases with no gene match: 14. The germline gives CDR1 SGDLS, CDR2 YYNGEE. CDR3 coding DNA: TGTGCCAGCAGCGCAGACCCCTACACAGGGGGACTCTATGGCTACACCTTC. This gives the protein CASSADPYTGGLYGYTF.

This clonotype was detected ten times or more. The rearrangement joins TRBV19 to TRBJ2-7, with 10 positions matching TRBD1. CDR3 length: 19 residues. V trimming: 5 bases; J trimming: 3 bases; junction bases outside the gene matches: 19. From germline, CDR1 is LNHDA and CDR2 SQIVND (reference sequence). CDR3 protein: CASSGTGEGGRPYHYEQYF. DNA for the CDR3: TGTGCCAGTAGTGGGACAGGGGAAGGCGGTCGGCCTTATCACTACGAGCAGTACTTC. Together with reference TRBV19 and TRBJ2-7, the CDR3 gives the full variable domain: DGGITQSPKYLFRKEGQNVTLSCEQNLNHDAMYWYRQDPGQGLRLIYYSQIVNDFQKGDIAEGYSVSREKKESFPLTVTSAQKNPTAFYLCASSGTGEGGRPYHYEQYFGPGTRLTVT.

This clonotype was recorded many times. This chain links TRBV5-1 with TRBJ1-1, with D possibly matching TRBD1 (6 bases). In germline, CDR1 is SGHRS, CDR2 YFSETQ. The V and J ends lost 0 bases and 4 bases respectively, with 16 bases between them. The CDR3 contains 16 residues. The DNA of the CDR3 is TGCGCCAGCAGCTTGGCCACGGGGGCGGTAAGCACTGAAGCTTTCTTT. Translating it yields CASSLATGAVSTEAFF. Combining the CDR3 with reference TRBV5-1 and TRBJ1-1 gives the whole variable domain KAGVTQTPRYLIKTRGQQVTLSCSPISGHRSVSWYQQTPGQGLQFLFEYFSETQRNKGNFPGRFSGRQFSNSRSEMNVSTLELGDSALYLCASSLATGAVSTEAFFGQGTRLTVV.

The chain employs TRBV7-9 and TRBJ1-3; TRBD1 matches at 11 bases. From germline, CDR1 is SEHNR and CDR2 FQNEAQ (reference sequence). Trimming removed 5 bases from V and 3 bases from J; junction bases left unmatched: 3. The CDR3 length is 15 residues. The CDR3 reads CASSTGQGDGNTIYF. In DNA, the CDR3 is TGTGCCAGCAGCACGGGACAGGGGGATGGAAACACCATATATTTT. Variable domain in full (rest from reference TRBV7-9 and TRBJ1-3): DTGVSQNPRHKITKRGQNVTFRCDPISEHNRLYWYRQTLGQGPEFLTYFQNEAQLEKSRLLSDRFSAERPKGSFSTLEIQRTEQGDSAMYLCASSTGQGDGNTIYFGEGSWLTVV.

This clonotype was found many times. The chain links TRBV20-1 to TRBJ2-7; 7 bases map to TRBD2. This CDR3 is built from 15 residues. V shed 3 bases and J 0 bases; nucleotides not matched to a gene: 8. The germline V gene encodes CDR1 DFQATT and CDR2 SNEGSKA (reference sequence). The CDR3 bases are TGCAGTGCTAGGGGGAGGGCAACTTTCTCCTACGAGCAGTACTTC. Amino acids: CSARGRATFSYEQYF.

This clonotype was counted many times. The chain combines TRBV28 with TRBJ1-1; D uncertain. This CDR3 is 14 amino acids long. Trimming pared 5 bases from V and 6 bases from J, leaving 16 bases between. CDR1 is MDHEN, CDR2 SYDVKM, per germline. This CDR3 reads CASSQRLKVAEAFF. Here the CDR3 DNA reads TGTGCCAGCAGTCAAAGACTGAAAGTCGCTGAAGCTTTCTTT. Full variable domain (outside the CDR3, taken from reference TRBV28 and TRBJ1-1): DVKVTQSSRYLVKRTGEKVFLECVQDMDHENMFWYRQDPGLGLRLIYFSYDVKMKEKGDIPEGYSVSREKKERFSLILESASTNQTSMYLCASSQRLKVAEAFFGQGTRLTVV.

There are many counts of this clonotype. This sequence joins TRBV7-3 and TRBJ2-1, with TRBD2 matching over 11 bases. V was pared by 3 bases and J by 6 bases, with 1 base of the junction left unmatched. Germline V gene sequence: CDR1 SGHTA, CDR2 FQGTGA. The CDR3 contains 14 residues. The CDR3 nucleotides read TGTGCCAGCAGCTTTAGCGGGGGGGTCAATGAGCAGTTCTTC. Translating gives CASSFSGGVNEQFF.

The sample holds a few counts of this clonotype. The chain couples TRBV4-2 to TRBJ1-2; D gene uncertain. The CDR3 is 14 residues long. V was trimmed by 1 base and J by 3 bases, leaving 9 bases between them. Germline CDR1 reads LGHNA; CDR2 reads YNFKEQ. In nucleotides, the CDR3 is TGTGCCAGCAGCCAAGGGACGAGGGACTATGGCTACACCTTC. Amino acid sequence: CASSQGTRDYGYTF.

This clonotype has at least ten counts. The chain employs TRBV4-2 and TRBJ2-7; 8 positions match TRBD2. The germline CDR1 and CDR2 sequences are LGHNA and YNFKEQ. This CDR3 is 16 amino acids long. The trim removed 0 bases at V and 2 bases at J, leaving 6 bases unmatched. The CDR3 loop reads CASSQEWLAGPYEQYF. In nucleotides, the CDR3 is TGTGCCAGCAGCCAAGAATGGCTAGCGGGCCCCTACGAGCAGTACTTC.